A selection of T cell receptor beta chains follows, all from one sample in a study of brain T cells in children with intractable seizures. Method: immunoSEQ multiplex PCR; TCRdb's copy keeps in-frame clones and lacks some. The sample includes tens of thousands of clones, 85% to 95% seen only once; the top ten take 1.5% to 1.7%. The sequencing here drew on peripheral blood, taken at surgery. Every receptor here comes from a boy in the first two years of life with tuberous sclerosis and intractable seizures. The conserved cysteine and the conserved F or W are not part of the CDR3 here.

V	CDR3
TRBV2	ASRGSYYEQY
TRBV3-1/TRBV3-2	ASSRRVGREISYEQY
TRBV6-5	ASSSEDRGPYEQY
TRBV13	ASSLDASSSYNEQF
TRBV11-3	ASSPGTGGEGYT
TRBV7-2	ASSFTPGLADHEQY
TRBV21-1	ASSKGVGGPDTQY
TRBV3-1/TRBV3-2	ASSRAGLNTEAF
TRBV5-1	ASSLDQANTEAF
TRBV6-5	ASTSRDRFGYT
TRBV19	ASTGFSNQPQH
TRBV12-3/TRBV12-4	ASSSGSYEQY
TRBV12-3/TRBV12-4	ASSLIADTQY
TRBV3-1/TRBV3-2	ASSQELAAQETQY
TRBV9	ASSVNQGAPYGYT
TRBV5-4	ASSLTGGNSPLH
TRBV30	AWTMGGGYEQY
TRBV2	ASSEAPGAGELF
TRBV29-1	SVGRRDYEQY
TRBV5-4	ASSLGGRNTIY
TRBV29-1	SVEDNGGGYT
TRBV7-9	ASSLGQPNTEAF
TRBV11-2	ASSSQGLGGDTQY
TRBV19	ASRGGRERGNQPQH
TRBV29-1	SVVLGYSNQPQH
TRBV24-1	ATRTGGTGELF
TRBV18	ASSPDRMNTEAF
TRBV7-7	ASSLGAGGPNEQF
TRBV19	ASTAGTGTYEQY
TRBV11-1	ASSYRGHNSPLH
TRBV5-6	ASSGTAYEQY
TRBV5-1	ASSLPATGYGYT
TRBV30	AQRTDTEAF
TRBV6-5	ASSPAGNSYNEQF
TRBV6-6	ASTRTQADTQY
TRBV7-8	ASSLVPQGGVQETQY
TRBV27	ASSFAGPGELF
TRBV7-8	ASSLVAGAGEQY
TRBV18	ASSPMGQGQAYGYT
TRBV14	ASSQVSRSRNTIY
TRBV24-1	ATSAISGRAGGSTDTQY
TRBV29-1	SVEAPGTGFRGYT
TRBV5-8	ASIRRREAYNEQF
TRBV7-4	ASSFTRDRVPVVGYT
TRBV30	AWSPLTDIIH